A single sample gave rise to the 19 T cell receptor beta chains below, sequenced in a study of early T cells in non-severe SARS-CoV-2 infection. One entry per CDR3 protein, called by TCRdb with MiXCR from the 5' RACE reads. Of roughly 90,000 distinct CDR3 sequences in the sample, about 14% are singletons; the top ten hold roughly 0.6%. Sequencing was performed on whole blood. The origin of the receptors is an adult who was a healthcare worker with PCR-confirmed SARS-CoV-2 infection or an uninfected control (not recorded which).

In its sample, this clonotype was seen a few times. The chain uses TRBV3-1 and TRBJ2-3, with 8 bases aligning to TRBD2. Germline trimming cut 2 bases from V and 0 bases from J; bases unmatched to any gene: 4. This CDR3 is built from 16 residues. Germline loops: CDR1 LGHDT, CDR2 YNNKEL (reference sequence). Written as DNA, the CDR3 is TGTGCCAGCAGCCAACTAGCGGGCCCCAGCACAGATACGCAGTATTTT. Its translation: CASSQLAGPSTDTQYF.

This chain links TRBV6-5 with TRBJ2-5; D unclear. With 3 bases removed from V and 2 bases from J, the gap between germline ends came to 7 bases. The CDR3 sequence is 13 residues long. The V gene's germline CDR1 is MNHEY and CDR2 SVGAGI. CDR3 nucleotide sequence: TGTGCCAGCAGTTATATATTTCAAGAGACCCAGTACTTC. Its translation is CASSYIFQETQYF.

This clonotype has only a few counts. The CDR3 DNA is TGTGCCAGCATGATGACTGAAGCTTTCTTT. Amino acid sequence: CASMMTEAFF. This chain uses TRBV2 with TRBJ1-1; D call uncertain. Germline CDR1 reads SNHLY; CDR2 reads FYNNEI. The CDR3 contains 10 residues. The V gene lost 7 bases and the J gene lost 5 bases, with 5 bases spanning the gap.

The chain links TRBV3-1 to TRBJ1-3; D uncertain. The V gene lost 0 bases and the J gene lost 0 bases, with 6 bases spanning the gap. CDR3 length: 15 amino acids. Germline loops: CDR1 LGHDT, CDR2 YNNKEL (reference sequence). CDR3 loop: CASSQEWSSGNTIYF. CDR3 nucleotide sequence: TGTGCCAGCAGCCAAGAATGGAGCTCTGGAAACACCATATATTTT.

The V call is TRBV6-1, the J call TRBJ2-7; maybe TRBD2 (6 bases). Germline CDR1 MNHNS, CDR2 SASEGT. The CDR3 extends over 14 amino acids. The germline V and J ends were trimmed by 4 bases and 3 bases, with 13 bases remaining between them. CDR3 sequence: CASSARLVDYEQYV. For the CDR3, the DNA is TGTGCCAGCAGTGCCCGACTAGTGGACTACGAGCAGTACGTC.

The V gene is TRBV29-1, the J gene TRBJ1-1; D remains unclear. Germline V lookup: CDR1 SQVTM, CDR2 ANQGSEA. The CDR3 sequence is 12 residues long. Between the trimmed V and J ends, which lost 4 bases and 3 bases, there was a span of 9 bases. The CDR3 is CSVVVVDTEAFF. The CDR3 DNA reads TGCAGCGTTGTAGTTGTGGACACTGAAGCTTTCTTT.

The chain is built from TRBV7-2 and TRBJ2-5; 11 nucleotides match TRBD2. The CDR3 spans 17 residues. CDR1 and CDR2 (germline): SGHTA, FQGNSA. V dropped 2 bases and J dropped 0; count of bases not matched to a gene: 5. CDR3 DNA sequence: TGTGCCAGCAGCTTAAGTAGGACTAGCGGGTACCAAGAGACCCAGTACTTC. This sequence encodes CASSLSRTSGYQETQYF.

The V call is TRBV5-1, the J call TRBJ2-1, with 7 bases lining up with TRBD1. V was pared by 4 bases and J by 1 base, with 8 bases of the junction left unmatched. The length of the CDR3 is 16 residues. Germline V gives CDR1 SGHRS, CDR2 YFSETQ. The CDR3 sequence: CASSLGRGQSYNEQFF. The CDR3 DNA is TGCGCCAGCAGCCTGGGTCGGGGACAGTCCTACAATGAGCAGTTCTTC.

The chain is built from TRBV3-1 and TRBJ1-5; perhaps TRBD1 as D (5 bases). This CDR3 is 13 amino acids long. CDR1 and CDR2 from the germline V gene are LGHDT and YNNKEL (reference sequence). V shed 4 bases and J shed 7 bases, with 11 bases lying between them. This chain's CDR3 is CASSRTGVQPQHF. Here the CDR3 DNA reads TGTGCCAGCAGCCGAACGGGGGTCCAGCCCCAGCATTTT.

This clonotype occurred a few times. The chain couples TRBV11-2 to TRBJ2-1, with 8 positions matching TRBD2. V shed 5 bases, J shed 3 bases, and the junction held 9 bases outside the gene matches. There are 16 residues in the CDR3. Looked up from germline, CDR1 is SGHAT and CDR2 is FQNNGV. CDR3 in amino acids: CASSPLRGVLYNEQFF. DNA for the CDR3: TGTGCCAGCAGCCCTTTGCGGGGGGTCCTCTACAATGAGCAGTTCTTC. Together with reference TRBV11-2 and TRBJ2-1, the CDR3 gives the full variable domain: EAGVAQSPRYKIIEKRQSVAFWCNPISGHATLYWYQQILGQGPKLLIQFQNNGVVDDSQLPKDRFSAERLKGVDSTLKIQPAKLEDSAVYLCASSPLRGVLYNEQFFGPGTRLTVL.

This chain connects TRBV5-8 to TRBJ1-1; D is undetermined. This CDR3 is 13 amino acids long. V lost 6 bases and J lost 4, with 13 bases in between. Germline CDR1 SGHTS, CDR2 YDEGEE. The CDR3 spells CASILEVVTEAFF. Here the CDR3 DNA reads TGTGCCAGCATCCTAGAGGTTGTCACTGAAGCTTTCTTT.

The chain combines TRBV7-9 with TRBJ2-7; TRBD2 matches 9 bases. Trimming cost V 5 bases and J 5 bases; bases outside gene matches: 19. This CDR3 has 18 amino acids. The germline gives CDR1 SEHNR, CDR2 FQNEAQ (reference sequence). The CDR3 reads CASSPPRATAGGKDEQYV. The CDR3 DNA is TGTGCCAGCAGCCCGCCACGGGCGACAGCGGGAGGAAAGGACGAGCAGTACGTC.

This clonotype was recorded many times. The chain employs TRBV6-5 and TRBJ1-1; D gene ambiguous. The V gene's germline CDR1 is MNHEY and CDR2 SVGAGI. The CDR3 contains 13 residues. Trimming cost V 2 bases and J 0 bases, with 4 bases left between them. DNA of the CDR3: TGTGCCAGCAGTTACGAGGTGAACACTGAAGCTTTCTTT. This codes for CASSYEVNTEAFF.

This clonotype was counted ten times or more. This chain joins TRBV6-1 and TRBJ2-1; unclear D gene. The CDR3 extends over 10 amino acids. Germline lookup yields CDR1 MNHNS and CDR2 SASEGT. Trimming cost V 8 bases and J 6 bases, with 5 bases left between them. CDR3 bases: TGTGCCAGCGGGTTCAATGAGCAGTTCTTC. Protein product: CASGFNEQFF.

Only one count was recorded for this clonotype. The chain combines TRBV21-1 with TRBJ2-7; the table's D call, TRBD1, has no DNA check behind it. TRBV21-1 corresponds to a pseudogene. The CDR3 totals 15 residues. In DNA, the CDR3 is TGTGCCAGCAGCAGCGGACAGGGGAGGGGCTACGAGCAGTACGTC. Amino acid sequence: CASSSGQGRGYEQYV.

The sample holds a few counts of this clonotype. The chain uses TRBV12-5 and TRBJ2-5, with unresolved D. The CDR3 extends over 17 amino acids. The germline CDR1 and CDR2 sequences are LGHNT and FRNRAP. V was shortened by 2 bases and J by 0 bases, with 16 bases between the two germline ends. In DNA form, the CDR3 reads TGTGCTAGTGGTTTGATCCCGGACGGATTCTACCAAGAGACCCAGTACTTC. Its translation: CASGLIPDGFYQETQYF.

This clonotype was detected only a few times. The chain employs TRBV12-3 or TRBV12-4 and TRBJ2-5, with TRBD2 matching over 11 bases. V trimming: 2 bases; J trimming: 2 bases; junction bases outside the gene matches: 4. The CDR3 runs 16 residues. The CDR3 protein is CASSLTSGGSQETQYF. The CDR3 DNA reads TGTGCCAGCAGTTTAACTAGCGGGGGTTCGCAAGAGACCCAGTACTTC.

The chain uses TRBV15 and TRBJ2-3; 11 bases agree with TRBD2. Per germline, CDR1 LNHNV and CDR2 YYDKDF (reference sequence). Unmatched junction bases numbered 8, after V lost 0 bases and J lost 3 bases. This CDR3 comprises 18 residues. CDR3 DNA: TGTGCCACCAGCAGAGACCACGAACTAGCGGGGGTTACAGATACGCAGTATTTT. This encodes CATSRDHELAGVTDTQYF.

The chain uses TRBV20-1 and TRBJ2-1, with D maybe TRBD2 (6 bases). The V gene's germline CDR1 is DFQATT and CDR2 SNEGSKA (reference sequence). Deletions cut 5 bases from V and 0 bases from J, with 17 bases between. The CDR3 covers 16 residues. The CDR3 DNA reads TGCAGTGCTGGGGGGAAACTCTCCGACTCCTACAATGAGCAGTTCTTC. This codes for CSAGGKLSDSYNEQFF.